The rows below give T cell receptor beta chains drawn from one sample of a study of shared clonotypes between healthy human individuals. Here immunoSEQ multiplex PCR was the method, and the copy in TCRdb shows in-frame clones only, minus some. The table lists 2,100,000 or so clones, approximately 96% of them singletons. Specimen: naive CD4+ T cells sorted from blood. Every receptor here comes from a man in his late teens or twenties in good health. Both conserved end residues are part of each CDR3. Each record gives: clone size, D gene, V gene, J gene, CDR3 protein, CDR3 DNA. D genes are given only for firm matches. For some rows the clone size is stated as once, few or many, or as a class when expanded; others skip it.

>.|.|TRBV5-1|TRBJ1-1
CASSLVGPLEAFF
TGCGCCAGCAGCTTGGTTGGACCCTTGGAAGCTTTCTTT
>once|.|TRBV5-4|TRBJ2-5
CASSLPASQETQYF
TGTGCCAGCAGCTTGCCAGCTTCCCAAGAGACCCAGTACTTC
>once|.|TRBV4-3|TRBJ2-7
CASSQDRGIGGSLYEQYF
TGCGCCAGCAGCCAAGATCGAGGTATAGGTGGGAGTCTCTACGAGCAGTACTTC
>.|TRBD2|TRBV7-2|TRBJ2-4
CASSSSGREVIQYF
TGTGCCAGCAGCTCCTCCGGGAGGGAGGTCATTCAGTACTTC
>.|TRBD1|TRBV30|TRBJ1-6
CAWRGQLDSPLHF
TGTGCCTGGAGGGGACAGTTGGACTCACCCCTCCACTTT
>.|.|TRBV7-9|TRBJ2-4
CASSLTGTKNIQYF
TGTGCCAGCAGCTTAACAGGAACCAAAAACATTCAGTACTTC
>.|.|TRBV2|TRBJ2-7
CASRASTSGLRQYF
TGTGCCAGCAGGGCTTCCACATCCGGGTTGAGACAGTACTTC
>.|.|TRBV15|TRBJ2-7
CATSPGGSSYEQYF
TGTGCCACCAGCCCCGGGGGCAGCTCCTACGAGCAGTACTTC
>.|.|TRBV27|TRBJ1-1
CASSWGLPKEGTEAFF
TGTGCCAGCAGTTGGGGACTCCCTAAGGAGGGAACTGAAGCTTTCTTT
>.|TRBD1|TRBV28|TRBJ1-3
CASSPGQVFSGNTIYF
TGTGCCAGCAGCCCGGGACAGGTTTTTTCTGGAAACACCATATATTTT
>.|.|TRBV5-5|TRBJ1-1
CASSLSAGNTEAFF
TGTGCCAGCAGCTTGAGCGCTGGGAACACTGAAGCTTTCTTT
>.|TRBD1|TRBV4-3|TRBJ1-5
CASSQEGGTGIIQPQHF
TGCGCCAGCAGCCAGGAGGGCGGGACAGGGATAATTCAGCCCCAGCATTTT
>once|TRBD2|TRBV7-2|TRBJ2-3
CASSPGLATDTQYF
TGTGCCAGCAGCCCTGGACTAGCGACAGATACGCAGTATTTT
>.|.|TRBV15|TRBJ2-1
CATSRDFGRENEQFF
TGTGCCACCAGCAGAGACTTCGGGCGCGAGAATGAGCAGTTCTTC
>.|.|TRBV4-1|TRBJ2-5
CASRFGPGDQETQYF
TGCGCCAGCAGATTCGGCCCAGGGGACCAAGAGACCCAGTACTTC
>.|.|TRBV30|TRBJ2-1
CAWDSRTYNEQFF
TGTGCCTGGGACTCACGGACCTACAATGAGCAGTTCTTC
>.|TRBD2|TRBV2|TRBJ2-2
CASSDGGGSFPGELFF
TGTGCCAGCAGTGATGGCGGCGGGAGTTTTCCCGGGGAGCTGTTTTTT
>.|.|TRBV10-3|TRBJ2-7
CAIRKTESSYEQYF
TGTGCCATCAGGAAGACGGAGAGCTCCTACGAGCAGTACTTC
>.|.|TRBV9|TRBJ1-4
CASSVRDATNEKLFF
TGTGCCAGCAGCGTCCGTGATGCAACTAATGAAAAACTGTTTTTT
>.|TRBD1|TRBV28|TRBJ1-4
CASSSQGANEKLFF
TGTGCCAGCAGTTCACAGGGGGCTAATGAAAAACTGTTTTTT
>.|.|TRBV20-1|TRBJ2-7
CSALQGYEQYF
TGCAGTGCTCTGCAGGGTTACGAGCAGTACTTC
>.|TRBD2|TRBV4-3|TRBJ2-5
CASSQELAGARETQYF
TGCGCCAGCAGCCAAGAGCTAGCGGGAGCCCGAGAGACCCAGTACTTC
>.|.|TRBV6-5|TRBJ2-3
CASSYYTGSNTQYF
TGTGCCAGCAGTTACTATACAGGGTCGAATACGCAGTATTTT
>.|.|TRBV7-2|TRBJ2-3
CASSLGVSASTDTQYF
TGTGCCAGCAGCTTAGGCGTTTCGGCTAGCACAGATACGCAGTATTTT
>.|TRBD1|TRBV4-1|TRBJ2-4
CASSQGVGDRDIQYF
TGCGCCAGCAGCCAAGGGGTAGGGGACAGGGACATTCAGTACTTC